This T cell receptor beta chain was profiled in a study of early T cells in non-severe SARS-CoV-2 infection. Study at large: Chains were unpaired, as sequencing was done on bulk RNA from unsorted whole blood.

Study results and caveats: Matching with VDJdb favored anti-spike CD8 responses (missing private and CD4 specificities).

In its sample, this clonotype was seen many times. Its antigen is currently unknown. From the 5' RACE reads, TCRdb called clonotypes with MiXCR, one entry per CDR3 protein. Of tens of thousands of distinct CDR3 sequences listed, approximately 6.1% are singletons. Sequenced here: whole blood, sampled at baseline. The TCR comes from an adult who was a healthcare worker with PCR-confirmed SARS-CoV-2 infection or an uninfected control (not recorded which).

CDR3 sequence: CASSPPQGGYTF. The CDR3, as DNA: TGTGCCAGCTCACCACCTCAGGGAGGCTACACCTTC. The chain uses TRBV18 and TRBJ1-2; D may be TRBD1 (5 bases). CDR1 KGHSH and CDR2 LQKENI come from the germline V gene. The CDR3 has 12 amino acids. Trimming pared 0 bases from V and 8 bases from J, leaving 7 bases between.